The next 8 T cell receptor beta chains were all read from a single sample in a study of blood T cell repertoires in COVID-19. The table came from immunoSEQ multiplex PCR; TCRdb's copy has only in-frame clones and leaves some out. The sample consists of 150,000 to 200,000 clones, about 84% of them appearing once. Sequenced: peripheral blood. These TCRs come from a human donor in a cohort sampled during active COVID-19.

The CDR3 region is CASSQGDTDTQYF. CDR3 coding DNA: TGTGCCAGCAGTCAGGGGGACACAGATACGCAGTATTTT. This chain links TRBV2 with TRBJ2-3, with 7 bases matching TRBD1. Unmatched junction bases numbered 1, after V lost 5 bases and J lost 2 bases. Germline CDR1 SNHLY, CDR2 FYNNEI. The CDR3 is made up of 13 amino acids.

The DNA for the CDR3 is TGTGCCACACAGATTCAGGGAGGTATGGGAAACACCATATATTTT. Encoded protein: CATQIQGGMGNTIYF. V and J are TRBV28 and TRBJ1-3, with D possibly matching TRBD1 (5 bases). The CDR3 length is 15 residues. Germline V gives CDR1 MDHEN, CDR2 SYDVKM. Trimming took off 10 bases at V and 4 bases at J, with 20 bases between the two ends. The full variable domain, completed using reference TRBV28 and TRBJ1-3, is DVKVTQSSRYLVKRTGEKVFLECVQDMDHENMFWYRQDPGLGLRLIYFSYDVKMKEKGDIPEGYSVSREKKERFSLILESASTNQTSMYLCATQIQGGMGNTIYFGEGSWLTVV.

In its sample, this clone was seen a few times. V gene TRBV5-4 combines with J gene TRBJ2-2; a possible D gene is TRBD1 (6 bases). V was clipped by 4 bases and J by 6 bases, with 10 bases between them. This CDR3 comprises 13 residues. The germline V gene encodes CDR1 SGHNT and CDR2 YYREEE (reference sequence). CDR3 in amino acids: CASSPGQAGELFF. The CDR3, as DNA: TGTGCCAGCAGCCCGGGACAAGCCGGGGAGCTGTTTTTT.

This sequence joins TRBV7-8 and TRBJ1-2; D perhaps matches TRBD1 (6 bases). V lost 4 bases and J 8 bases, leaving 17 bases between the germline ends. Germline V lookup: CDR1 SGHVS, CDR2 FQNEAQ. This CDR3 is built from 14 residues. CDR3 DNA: TGTGCCAGCAGCTCCAAGACAGGCGTCTGGGGCTACACCTTC. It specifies CASSSKTGVWGYTF.

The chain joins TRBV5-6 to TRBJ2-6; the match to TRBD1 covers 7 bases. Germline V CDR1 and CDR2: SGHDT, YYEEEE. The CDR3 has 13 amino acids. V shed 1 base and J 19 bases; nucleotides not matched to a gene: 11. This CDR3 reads CASSLYIGTVNTF. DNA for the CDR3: TGTGCCAGCAGCTTGTATATCGGGACAGTAAATACTTTC.

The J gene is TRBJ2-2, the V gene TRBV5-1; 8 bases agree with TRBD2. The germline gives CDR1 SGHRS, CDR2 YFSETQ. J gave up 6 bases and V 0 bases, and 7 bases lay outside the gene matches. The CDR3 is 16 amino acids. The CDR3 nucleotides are TGCGCCAGCAGCTTGGCGGGACTAGTCGGGGCCGGGGAGCTGTTTTTT. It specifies CASSLAGLVGAGELFF. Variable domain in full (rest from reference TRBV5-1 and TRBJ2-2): KAGVTQTPRYLIKTRGQQVTLSCSPISGHRSVSWYQQTPGQGLQFLFEYFSETQRNKGNFPGRFSGRQFSNSRSEMNVSTLELGDSALYLCASSLAGLVGAGELFFGEGSRLTVL.

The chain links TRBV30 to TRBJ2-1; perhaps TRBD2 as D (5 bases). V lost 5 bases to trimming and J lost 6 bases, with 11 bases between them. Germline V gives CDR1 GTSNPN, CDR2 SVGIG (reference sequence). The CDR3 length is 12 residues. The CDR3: CAWAPGLNEQFF. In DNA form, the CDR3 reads TGTGCCTGGGCCCCCGGACTCAATGAGCAGTTCTTC.

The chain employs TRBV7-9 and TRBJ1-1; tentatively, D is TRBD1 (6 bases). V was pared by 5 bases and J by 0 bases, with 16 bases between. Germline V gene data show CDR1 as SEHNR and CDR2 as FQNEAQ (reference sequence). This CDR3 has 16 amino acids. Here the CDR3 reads CASSHTPTGMNTEAFF. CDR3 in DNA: TGTGCCAGCAGCCACACTCCTACAGGGATGAACACTGAAGCTTTCTTT.